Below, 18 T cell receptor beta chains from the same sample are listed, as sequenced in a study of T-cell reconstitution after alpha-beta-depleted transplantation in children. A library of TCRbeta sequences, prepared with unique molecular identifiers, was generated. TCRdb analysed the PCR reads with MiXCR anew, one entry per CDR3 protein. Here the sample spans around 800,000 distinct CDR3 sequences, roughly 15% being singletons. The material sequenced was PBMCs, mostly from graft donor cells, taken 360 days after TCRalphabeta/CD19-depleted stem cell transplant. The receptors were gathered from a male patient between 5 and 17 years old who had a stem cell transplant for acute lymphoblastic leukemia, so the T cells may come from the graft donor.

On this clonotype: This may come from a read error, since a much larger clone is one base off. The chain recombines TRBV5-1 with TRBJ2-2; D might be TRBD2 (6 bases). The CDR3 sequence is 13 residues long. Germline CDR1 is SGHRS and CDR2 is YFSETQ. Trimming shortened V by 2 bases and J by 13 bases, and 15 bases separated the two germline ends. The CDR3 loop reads CASSFWNQGGLFF. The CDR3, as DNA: TGCGCCAGCAGCTTCTGGAATCAGGGAGGGCTGTTTTTT.

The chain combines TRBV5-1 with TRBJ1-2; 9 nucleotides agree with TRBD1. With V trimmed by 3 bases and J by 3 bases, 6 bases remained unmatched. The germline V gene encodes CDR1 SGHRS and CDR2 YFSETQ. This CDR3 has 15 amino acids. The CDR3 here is CASSWGQGRDYGYTF. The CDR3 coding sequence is TGCGCCAGCAGCTGGGGACAGGGTCGTGACTATGGCTACACCTTC.

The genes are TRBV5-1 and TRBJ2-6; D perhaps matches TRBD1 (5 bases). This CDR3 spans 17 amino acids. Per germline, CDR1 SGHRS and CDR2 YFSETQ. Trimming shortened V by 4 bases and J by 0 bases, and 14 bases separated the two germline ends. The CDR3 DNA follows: TGCGCCAGCAGCCAAGACAGAGACCTCTCTGGGGCCAACGTCCTGACTTTC. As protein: CASSQDRDLSGANVLTF.

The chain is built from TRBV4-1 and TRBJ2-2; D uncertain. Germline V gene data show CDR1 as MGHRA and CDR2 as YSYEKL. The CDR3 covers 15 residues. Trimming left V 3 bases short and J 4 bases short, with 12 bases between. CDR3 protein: CASSHRALSTGELFF. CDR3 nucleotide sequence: TGCGCCAGCAGCCACCGGGCCCTTTCCACCGGGGAGCTGTTTTTT.

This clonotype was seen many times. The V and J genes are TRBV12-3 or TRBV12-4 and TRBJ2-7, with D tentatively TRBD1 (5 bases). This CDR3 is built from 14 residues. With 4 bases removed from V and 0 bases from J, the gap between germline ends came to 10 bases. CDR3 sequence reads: CASSSYRGSYEQYF. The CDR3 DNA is TGTGCCAGCAGTTCCTATAGGGGCTCCTACGAGCAGTACTTC.

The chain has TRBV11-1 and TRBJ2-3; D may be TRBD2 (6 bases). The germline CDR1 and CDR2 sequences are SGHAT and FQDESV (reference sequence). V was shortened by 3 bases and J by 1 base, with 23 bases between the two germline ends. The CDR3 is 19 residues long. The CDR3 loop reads CASSFPLAYQRWGTDTQYF. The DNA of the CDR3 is TGTGCCAGCAGCTTTCCTCTAGCGTACCAGAGGTGGGGCACAGATACGCAGTATTTT. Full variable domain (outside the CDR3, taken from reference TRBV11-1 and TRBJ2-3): EAEVAQSPRYKITEKSQAVAFWCDPISGHATLYWYRQILGQGPELLVQFQDESVVDDSQLPKDRFSAERLKGVDSTLKIQPAELGDSAMYLCASSFPLAYQRWGTDTQYFGPGTRLTVL.

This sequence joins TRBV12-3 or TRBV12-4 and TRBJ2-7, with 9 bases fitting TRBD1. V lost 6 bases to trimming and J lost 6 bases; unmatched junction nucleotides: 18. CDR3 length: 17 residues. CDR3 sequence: CASRPGTGWARGVEQYF. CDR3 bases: TGTGCCAGCAGGCCTGGGACAGGGTGGGCTCGGGGAGTCGAGCAGTACTTC.

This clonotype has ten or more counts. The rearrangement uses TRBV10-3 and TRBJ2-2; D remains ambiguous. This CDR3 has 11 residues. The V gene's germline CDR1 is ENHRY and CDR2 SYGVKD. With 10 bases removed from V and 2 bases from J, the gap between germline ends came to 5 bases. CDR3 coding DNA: TGTGCCACTACTAACACCGGGGAGCTGTTTTTT. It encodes CATTNTGELFF.

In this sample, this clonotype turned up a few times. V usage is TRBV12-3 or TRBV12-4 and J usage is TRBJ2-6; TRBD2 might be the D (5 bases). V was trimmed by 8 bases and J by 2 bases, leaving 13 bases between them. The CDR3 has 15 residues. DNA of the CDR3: TGTGCCAGCGGCTCGGGGATAGCTGGGGCCAACGTCCTGACTTTC. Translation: CASGSGIAGANVLTF.

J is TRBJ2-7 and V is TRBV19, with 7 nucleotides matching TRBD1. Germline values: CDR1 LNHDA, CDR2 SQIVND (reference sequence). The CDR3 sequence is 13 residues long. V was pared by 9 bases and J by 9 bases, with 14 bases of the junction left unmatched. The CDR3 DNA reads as TGTGCCAGCTCCGTACCGGGACAGCCGCCGCAGTACTTC. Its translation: CASSVPGQPPQYF. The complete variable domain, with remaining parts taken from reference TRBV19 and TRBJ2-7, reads DGGITQSPKYLFRKEGQNVTLSCEQNLNHDAMYWYRQDPGQGLRLIYYSQIVNDFQKGDIAEGYSVSREKKESFPLTVTSAQKNPTAFYLCASSVPGQPPQYFGPGTRLTVT.

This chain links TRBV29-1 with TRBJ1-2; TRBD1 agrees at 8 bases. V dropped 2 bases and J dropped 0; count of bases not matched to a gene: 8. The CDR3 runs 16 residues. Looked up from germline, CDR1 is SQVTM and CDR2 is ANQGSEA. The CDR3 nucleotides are TGCAGCGTTGAACGGGACAGGTTACTCTCTAACTATGGCTACACCTTC. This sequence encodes CSVERDRLLSNYGYTF.

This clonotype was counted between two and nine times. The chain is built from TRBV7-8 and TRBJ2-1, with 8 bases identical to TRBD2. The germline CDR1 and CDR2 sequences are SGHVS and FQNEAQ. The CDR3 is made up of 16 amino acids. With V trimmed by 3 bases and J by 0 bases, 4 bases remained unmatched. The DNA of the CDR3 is TGTGCCAGCAGCTTGTTTAGCGGGAACTCCTACAATGAGCAGTTCTTC. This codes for CASSLFSGNSYNEQFF.

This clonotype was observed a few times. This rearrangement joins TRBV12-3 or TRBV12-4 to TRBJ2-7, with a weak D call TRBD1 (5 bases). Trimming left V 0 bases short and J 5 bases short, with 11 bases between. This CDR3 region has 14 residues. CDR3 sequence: CASSLAPGMDEQYF. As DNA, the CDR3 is TGTGCCAGCAGTTTAGCGCCAGGGATGGACGAGCAGTACTTC.

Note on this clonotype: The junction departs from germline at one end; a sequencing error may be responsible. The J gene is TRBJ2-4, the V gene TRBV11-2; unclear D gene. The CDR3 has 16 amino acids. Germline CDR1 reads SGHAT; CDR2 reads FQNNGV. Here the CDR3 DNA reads TGTGCCAGCAACTTAGGCTCGACACTCCCGGAGCGAATTCAGTACTTC. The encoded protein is CASNLGSTLPERIQYF.

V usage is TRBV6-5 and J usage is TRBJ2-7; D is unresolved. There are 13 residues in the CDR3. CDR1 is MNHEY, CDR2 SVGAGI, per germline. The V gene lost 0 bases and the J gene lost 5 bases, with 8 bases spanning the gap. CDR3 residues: CASSYSSAHEQYF. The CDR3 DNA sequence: TGTGCCAGCAGTTACTCTAGTGCTCACGAGCAGTACTTC.

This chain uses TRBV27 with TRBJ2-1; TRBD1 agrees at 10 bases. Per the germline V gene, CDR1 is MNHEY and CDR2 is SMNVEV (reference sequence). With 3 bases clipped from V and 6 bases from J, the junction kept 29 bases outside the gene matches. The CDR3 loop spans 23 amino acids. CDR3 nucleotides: TGTGCCAGCAGTTTTGACAGGGGGCGGTGGGAGTTGGCGACCCCAATATCCCCCAATGAGCAGTTCTTC. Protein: CASSFDRGRWELATPISPNEQFF.

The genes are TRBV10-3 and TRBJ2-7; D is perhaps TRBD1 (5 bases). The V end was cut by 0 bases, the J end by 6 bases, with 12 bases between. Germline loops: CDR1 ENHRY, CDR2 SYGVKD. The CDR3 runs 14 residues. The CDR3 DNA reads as TGTGCCATCAGTGAGTCAGGACCAAGGGGCGAGCAGTACTTC. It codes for CAISESGPRGEQYF.

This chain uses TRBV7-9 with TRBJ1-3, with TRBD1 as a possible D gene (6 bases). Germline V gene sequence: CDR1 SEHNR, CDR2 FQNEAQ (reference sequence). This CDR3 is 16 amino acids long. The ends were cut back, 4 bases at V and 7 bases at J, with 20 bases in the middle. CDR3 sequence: CASSSGDTSFWNTIYF. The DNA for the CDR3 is TGTGCCAGCAGCTCCGGGGACACCAGTTTCTGGAACACCATATATTTT.